This T cell receptor beta chain was profiled in a study of CD8 T cells in Susac syndrome. The CDR3 is 19 residues long. The germline gives CDR1 SGHTA, CDR2 FQGNSA. Trimming took 4 bases from V and 3 from J; bases not matched to a gene: 19. Study conclusions and caveats: By the study's own acknowledgment, its TCR sequencing and HLA analysis included relatively few individuals.

Points on this clonotype: Antigen unknown.

FACS was used to enrich TEMRA cells, whereas the CD8+ and CD4+ T cells were obtained by negative isolation. With random hexamers, 0.5 to 1 ug RNA was reverse transcribed. It was immunoSEQ multiplex PCR that amplified TCR beta CDR3 across 54 Vbeta and 13 Jbeta. In TCRdb, the immunoSEQ multiplex PCR reads were re-called with MiXCR into one record per CDR3 protein. Counted here are about 430,000 distinct CDR3 sequences, more than 80% occurring once; the ten biggest clones make up 0.12%. The sample comprised CD8+ T cells from PBMCs. This chain joins TRBV7-2 and TRBJ1-1; TRBD1 agrees at 8 bases. The TCR comes from a human donor with multiple sclerosis. CDR3 coding DNA: TGTGCCAGCAGCTCAATCTTGGACAGGGACGATATGTTGGACACTGAAGCTTTCTTT. It encodes CASSSILDRDDMLDTEAFF.